The sequence of this T cell receptor (beta chain) was determined in a study of shared T cell receptors in the human thymus. Produced via immunoSEQ multiplex PCR; TCRdb's table is partial and in-frame only. The table lists 540,000 or so clones, about 80% of them singletons. Per the germline V gene, CDR1 is LGHNA and CDR2 is YSLEER. This CDR3 has 18 amino acids. V was pared by 0 bases and J by 3 bases, with 18 bases between. Separately, the same data were catalogued under a study of human thymus T cells. From that second work: Corrective surgery for congenital heart defects was being performed on the healthy Finnish infants who served as donors. Corrective heart surgery yielded the resections from which the thymus tissue came. Thymic and blood repertoires appeared to carry a bias in their V and J gene usage. Unrelated individuals reportedly shared highly overlapping thymic TCR repertoires.

The receptor's source is a boy under two years old with a congenital heart defect. J is TRBJ2-1 and V is TRBV4-3, with D maybe TRBD1 (5 bases). The sequenced sample consisted of thymocytes. The CDR3 is CASSQDFQGEEDYNEQFF. The CDR3 region has the DNA TGCGCCAGCAGCCAAGATTTTCAAGGGGAAGAGGACTACAATGAGCAGTTCTTC.